Listed here is a single TCR beta chain. Its target is not known. The sample comes from a study of cytomegalovirus exposure and HLA in healthy donors. Study context: Researchers found that approximately 80% of over 350 genotyped donors fell within the Caucasian-associated ancestry cluster. Notes on the study in general: Prediction of most subjects' HLA-A and HLA-B alleles by TCR beta sequences was reportedly accurate.

Both 60 Vbeta primers and 13 Jbeta primers went into the PCR. Sequenced by immunoSEQ multiplex PCR; TCRdb stores in-frame clones only, minus some. The table includes about 120,000 clones, roughly four fifths detected once. Sequencing input: PBMCs. The sequence was collected from a woman in her thirties or forties in good health and CMV-seropositive.

This CDR3 reads CASSLVADQETQYF. The CDR3 DNA reads TGTGCCAGCAGCTTGGTTGCAGACCAAGAGACCCAGTACTTC. The V call is TRBV5-6, the J call TRBJ2-5; D is unresolved. Trimming took off 0 bases at V and 0 bases at J, with 6 bases between the two ends. Germline V lookup: CDR1 SGHDT, CDR2 YYEEEE. The CDR3 contains 14 residues. Drawing the rest from reference TRBV5-6 and TRBJ2-5, the complete variable domain is DAGVTQSPTHLIKTRGQQVTLRCSPKSGHDTVSWYQQALGQGPQFIFQYYEEEERQRGNFPDRFSGHQFPNYSSELNVNALLLGDSALYLCASSLVADQETQYFGPGTRLLVL.